This T cell receptor (beta chain) was retrieved from a study of post-analysis software for immune sequencing data. About the study: Relapsing-remitting, secondary progressive and progressive-relapsing forms made up the multiple sclerosis disease courses. Study outcomes and limitations: About 5 TRBV segments were more frequent in patients than controls; TRBV5-6, TRBV5-1 and TRBV20-1 belonged to this group. By F measure, strong co-clustering occurred among samples prepared in the same batch.

For this clonotype: Antigen: not known.

Every TCR beta cDNA library bore unique molecular identifiers. Roughly 0.5 million cDNA molecules were obtained from 1 to 10 million T cells. TCRdb ran MiXCR on the PCR reads and lists one entry per CDR3 protein. The sample records a few hundred thousand distinct CDR3 sequences, under 55% being singletons. CDR1 and CDR2 (germline): SGDLS, YYNGEE. J was trimmed by 0 bases and V by 5 bases; bases with no gene match: 16. CDR3 length equals 18 residues. Sequenced material: blood. The receptor was isolated from a girl aged 5-17 years with multiple sclerosis. The V gene is TRBV9, the J gene TRBJ1-1; TRBD1 matches 7 bases. This chain's CDR3 is CASSPFYRDSFMNTEAFF. The DNA for the CDR3 is TGTGCCAGCAGTCCCTTTTACCGGGACAGCTTTATGAACACTGAAGCTTTCTTT.